The subject of this entry is one T cell receptor beta chain. Trimming stripped 7 bases from V and 3 bases from J, with 10 bases between. The V gene's germline CDR1 is SNHLY and CDR2 FYNNEI. The CDR3 contains 13 residues. This table comes from immunoSEQ multiplex PCR, and its TCRdb copy is limited to in-frame clones, with some not included. This sample has approximately 57,000 clones, with approximately 83% found just once. The sample belongs to a study of OX40 agonist ivuxolimab in advanced cancers. Study-level information: Dose-escalation subjects each had hepatocellular carcinoma, melanoma, renal cell or head and neck cancer.

The chain combines TRBV2 with TRBJ1-5; D gene ambiguous. Sequencing was performed on CD4+ or CD8+ T cells sorted from blood, taken in a trial of the OX40 agonist ivuxolimab. The receptor was isolated from an adult with an advanced solid tumor such as melanoma, head and neck, liver or kidney cancer. DNA of the CDR3: TGTGCCAGCAATCACGGATACAATCAGCCCCAGCATTTT. This sequence encodes CASNHGYNQPQHF.